This is a list of T cell receptor beta chains from one sample in a study of T cell repertoires in cytomegalovirus infection. MiXCR, run by TCRdb on the reads, gives a single entry per CDR3 protein. The table shows under 300,000 distinct CDR3 sequences, with approximately 13% occurring only once. Input material: PBMCs. The source is a human donor in good health (CMV status not recorded). Some clones in this sample may be carry-over from other donors' samples. CDR3s include the opening cysteine and the closing phenylalanine or tryptophan. Each record gives: D gene, clone size, CDR3 length, V gene, J gene, CDR3 protein, CDR3 DNA. A D gene is named only where the DNA matches it firmly. Clone size is shown for a subset of rows, as once, few, many or a class of expanded clone.

NA,NA,14,TRBV5-1,TRBJ2-5,CASSLSSGVETQYF,TGCGCCAGCAGCCTTTCCTCAGGGGTGGAGACCCAGTACTTC
TRBD1,many,16,TRBV28,TRBJ1-2,CASTRGGTGGGYGYTF,TGTGCCAGCACCCGAGGAGGGACAGGGGGCGGCTATGGCTACACCTTC
TRBD2,many,15,TRBV7-3,TRBJ2-3,CASSPRGAGTDTQYF,TGTGCCAGCAGCCCGCGGGGGGCAGGGACAGATACGCAGTATTTT
NA,few,17,TRBV28,TRBJ2-5,CASSLWGGQEHQETQYF,TGTGCCAGCAGTTTATGGGGGGGGCAGGAACACCAAGAGACCCAGTACTTC
NA,many,16,TRBV2,TRBJ2-3,CAKQGGRATRTDTQYF,TGTGCGAAGCAGGGGGGACGGGCTACACGCACAGATACGCAGTATTTT
NA,NA,15,TRBV7-8,TRBJ2-1,CASSLDSRRDNEQFF,TGTGCCAGCAGCTTAGATTCCCGGCGGGACAATGAGCAGTTCTTC
NA,NA,17,TRBV10-3,TRBJ2-1,CAISESRAGTEYNEQFF,TGTGCCATCAGTGAGTCGCGGGCAGGGACTGAATACAATGAGCAGTTCTTC
NA,NA,16,TRBV5-1,TRBJ2-3,CASRVGRGGSTDTQYF,TGCGCCAGCAGGGTCGGACGGGGAGGAAGCACAGATACGCAGTATTTT
NA,NA,12,TRBV6-2/TRBV6-3,TRBJ2-2,CASREDGGELFF,TGTGCCAGCAGAGAGGATGGCGGGGAGCTGTTTTTT
NA,many,15,TRBV12-5,TRBJ1-6,CASGLEGGGSSPLHF,TGTGCTAGTGGTTTGGAGGGGGGAGGTAGTTCACCCCTCCACTTT
TRBD1,many,14,TRBV7-8,TRBJ1-2,CASSYRDRDYGYTF,TGTGCCAGCAGCTACCGGGACAGGGACTATGGCTACACCTTC
NA,many,16,TRBV7-2,TRBJ1-5,CASSLGRGPSNQPQHF,TGTGCCAGCAGCTTAGGGCGGGGGCCGAGCAATCAGCCCCAGCATTTT
NA,many,14,TRBV7-9,TRBJ1-3,CASSSTGSGNTIYF,TGTGCCAGCAGCTCGACAGGTTCGGGAAACACCATATATTTT
TRBD1,NA,16,TRBV15,TRBJ2-4,CATSRGGQAMKNIQYF,TGTGCCACCAGCAGAGGCGGACAGGCGATGAAAAACATTCAGTACTTC
NA,many,16,TRBV27,TRBJ1-4,CASSQRRQASNEKLFF,TGTGCCAGCAGTCAACGTCGCCAGGCTAGTAATGAAAAACTGTTTTTT
TRBD1,many,12,TRBV20-1,TRBJ2-5,CSADRGVETQYF,TGCAGTGCTGACAGGGGAGTGGAGACCCAGTACTTC
TRBD2,many,15,TRBV7-8,TRBJ2-5,CASRRSGGAGETQYF,TGTGCCAGCAGAAGGAGCGGGGGGGCAGGAGAGACCCAGTACTTC
TRBD2,NA,14,TRBV25-1,TRBJ2-1,CASTLAGVRDEQFF,TGTGCCAGCACCCTCGCGGGAGTTCGAGATGAGCAGTTCTTC
TRBD1,NA,13,TRBV29-1,TRBJ1-1,CSGRQGIATEAFF,TGCAGCGGGCGACAGGGGATCGCCACTGAAGCTTTCTTT
NA,few,13,TRBV14,TRBJ2-7,CASSQEDRPEQYF,TGTGCCAGCAGCCAAGAAGACAGGCCCGAGCAGTACTTC
NA,many,14,TRBV7-2,TRBJ1-5,CASSSSPGNQPQHF,TGTGCCAGCAGCTCGTCCCCGGGGAATCAGCCCCAGCATTTT
TRBD2,few,17,TRBV20-1,TRBJ2-1,CSAQGDGGSSSYNEQFF,TGCAGTGCCCAAGGGGACGGGGGGTCCAGCTCCTACAATGAGCAGTTCTTC
NA,few,14,TRBV5-6,TRBJ1-6,CASSRDAFKEPLHF,TGTGCCAGCAGTCGGGACGCTTTTAAGGAACCCCTCCACTTT
TRBD2,few,15,TRBV9,TRBJ2-3,CASSVTAGGQDTQYF,TGTGCCAGCAGCGTAACTGCGGGGGGGCAGGATACGCAGTATTTT
TRBD1,many,16,TRBV7-2,TRBJ2-3,CASSLGGTGEVDTQYF,TGTGCCAGCAGCTTAGGGGGGACAGGGGAGGTAGATACGCAGTATTTT
NA,NA,14,TRBV29-1,TRBJ1-2,CSAPVGETPYGYTF,TGCAGCGCCCCCGTGGGTGAGACACCCTATGGCTACACCTTC
NA,many,14,TRBV20-1,TRBJ1-6,CSAPITSYNSPLHF,TGCAGTGCTCCCATTACCTCCTATAATTCACCCCTCCACTTT
NA,few,12,TRBV9,TRBJ2-1,CASSVQGNEQFF,TGTGCCAGCAGCGTCCAGGGGAATGAGCAGTTCTTC
TRBD2,many,17,TRBV7-2,TRBJ2-1,CASSPGGGGLTYNEQFF,TGTGCCAGCAGCCCAGGTGGCGGGGGGCTCACCTACAATGAGCAGTTCTTC
TRBD1,many,15,TRBV7-2,TRBJ1-5,CASSLDRGDNQPQHF,TGTGCCAGCAGCTTAGACAGGGGAGACAATCAGCCCCAGCATTTT
NA,many,14,TRBV19,TRBJ2-7,CASSVSGATYEQYF,TGTGCCAGTAGCGTTAGCGGAGCGACCTACGAGCAGTACTTC
TRBD1,NA,14,TRBV27,TRBJ1-5,CASSTGGPNQPQHF,TGTGCCAGTTCGACAGGGGGCCCGAATCAGCCCCAGCATTTT
NA,NA,15,TRBV28,TRBJ1-1,CASSLMGGLVTEAFF,TGTGCCAGCAGTTTAATGGGGGGCTTGGTCACTGAAGCTTTCTTT
TRBD1,many,13,TRBV29-1,TRBJ1-6,CSVGQGINSPLHF,TGCAGCGTTGGACAGGGGATTAATTCACCCCTCCACTTT
NA,NA,16,TRBV7-3,TRBJ2-1,CASSLTRDSPYNEQFF,TGTGCCAGCAGTTTAACCCGGGACTCCCCCTACAATGAGCAGTTCTTC
TRBD2,many,16,TRBV20-1,TRBJ2-2,CSAASTSGRSGGELFF,TGCAGTGCCGCGTCCACTAGCGGGAGGTCCGGCGGGGAGCTGTTTTTT
NA,few,14,TRBV6-1,TRBJ1-1,CASSPPPGNTEAFF,TGTGCCAGCAGTCCGCCCCCAGGGAACACTGAAGCTTTCTTT
TRBD1,many,17,TRBV10-3,TRBJ1-2,CAISESTGPRLAYGYTF,TGTGCCATCAGTGAGTCGACAGGGCCGCGTTTAGCCTATGGCTACACCTTC
TRBD2,many,16,TRBV7-8,TRBJ2-1,CASSLEVTSGYNEQFF,TGTGCCAGCAGCTTAGAAGTGACTAGCGGCTACAATGAGCAGTTCTTC
TRBD1,many,16,TRBV11-1,TRBJ2-7,CASSPNFGQGEDEQYF,TGTGCCAGCAGCCCCAATTTCGGACAGGGGGAAGACGAGCAGTACTTC
NA,few,14,TRBV12-3/TRBV12-4,TRBJ2-5,CASSPGAIQETQYF,TGTGCCAGCAGCCCGGGAGCAATCCAAGAGACCCAGTACTTC
TRBD1,NA,15,TRBV7-7,TRBJ2-3,CASSFGQGTTDTQYF,TGTGCCAGCAGCTTCGGACAGGGAACCACAGATACGCAGTATTTT
NA,many,12,TRBV24-1,TRBJ1-1,CATSDLSGDAFF,TGTGCCACCAGTGATTTGTCGGGGGATGCTTTCTTT
TRBD1,many,15,TRBV6-1,TRBJ2-1,CASSLQPTGGNEQFF,TGTGCCAGCAGCCTACAACCCACAGGGGGGAATGAGCAGTTCTTC
TRBD1,many,14,TRBV6-2/TRBV6-3,TRBJ2-5,CASRPTGGGETQYF,TGTGCCAGCAGGCCTACAGGGGGCGGAGAGACCCAGTACTTC
NA,many,14,TRBV7-2,TRBJ2-7,CASSLATQSYEQYF,TGTGCCAGCAGCTTAGCAACTCAGTCCTACGAGCAGTACTTC
NA,NA,12,TRBV18,TRBJ2-2,CASSSEAGELFF,TGTGCCAGCTCAAGTGAGGCCGGGGAGCTGTTTTTT
NA,few,13,TRBV19,TRBJ1-1,CASSEGGNTEAFF,TGTGCCAGTAGCGAGGGGGGGAACACTGAAGCTTTCTTT
TRBD1,NA,13,TRBV29-1,TRBJ1-2,CSVERGPGYGYTF,TGCAGCGTTGAAAGGGGGCCGGGCTATGGCTACACCTTC
NA,many,15,TRBV2,TRBJ2-2,CASSVDDRPTGELFF,TGTGCCAGCAGTGTCGATGACAGGCCCACCGGGGAGCTGTTTTTT
NA,many,12,TRBV7-2,TRBJ2-3,CASTIPPDTQYF,TGTGCCAGCACCATCCCCCCAGATACGCAGTATTTT
TRBD2,many,15,TRBV7-2,TRBJ2-7,CASSLIGGSYYEQYF,TGTGCCAGCAGCTTAATCGGGGGGTCCTACTACGAGCAGTACTTC
TRBD2,NA,13,TRBV20-1,TRBJ2-3,CSAPTSGRDTQYF,TGCAGTGCGCCTACTAGCGGGAGAGATACGCAGTATTTT
NA,few,16,TRBV25-1,TRBJ1-1,CASSEYNGGGSTEAFF,TGTGCCAGCAGTGAATATAACGGGGGGGGAAGCACTGAAGCTTTCTTT
NA,few,13,TRBV7-8,TRBJ2-7,CASSPSEAYEQYF,TGTGCCAGCAGCCCCTCGGAGGCCTACGAGCAGTACTTC